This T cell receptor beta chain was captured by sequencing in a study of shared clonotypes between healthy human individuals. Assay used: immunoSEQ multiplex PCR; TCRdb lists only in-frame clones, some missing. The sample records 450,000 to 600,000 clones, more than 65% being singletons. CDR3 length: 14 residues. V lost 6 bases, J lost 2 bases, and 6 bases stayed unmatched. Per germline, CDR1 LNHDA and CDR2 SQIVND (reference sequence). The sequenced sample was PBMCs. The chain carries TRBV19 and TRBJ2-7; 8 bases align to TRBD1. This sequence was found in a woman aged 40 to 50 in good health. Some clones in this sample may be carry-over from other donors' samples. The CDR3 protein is CASRVTGEAYEQYF. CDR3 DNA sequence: TGTGCCAGTAGGGTGACAGGGGAAGCCTACGAGCAGTACTTC.